This record concerns one TCR beta chain sequence. Its antigen remains unidentified. No much larger clone is present one base from it, and per-base qualities are unavailable. The receptor library was made with RT-PCR. Sequencing used an Illumina HiSeq 2500. TCRdb reprocessed the public reads (quality trimming at Q25 with fastp, clone calling with MiXCR) and kept in-frame beta chains. All rows with the same CDR3 protein become a single entry with the most common DNA and genes. This sample has more than 450,000 distinct CDR3 sequences in its table, and roughly 12% of those were observed once. The ten largest account for about 9.4% of the sample. The record originates from a study of response to subunit inactivated influenza vaccine (dated by TCRdb to 2017 to 2018). A note on the overall study: Deep quantitative T cell receptor repertoire profiling was used in the study to track responses to a trivalent subunit inactivated influenza vaccine. Here is what the overall study found, with its caveats: The authors proposed that each seasonal influenza vaccination may bring in only a limited number of new T cells.

The CDR1 and CDR2 encoded by the germline V gene are SNHLY and FYNNEI. The CDR3 spans 15 residues, from the cysteine through the phenylalanine. Kept here is only the CDR3 DNA, which spans 45 bases and is read in frame from base 1. Unmatched junction bases come to 13, with V trimmed by 8 bases and J by 4 bases. The sequence was collected from a man aged 50-59 years who received an inactivated influenza vaccine. Donor details come from another sample of the same person, matched by shared clones. The sequences come from PBMCs from blood, collected on the day of vaccination. The sequence links TRBV2 to TRBJ2-5, with 7 middle bases fitting TRBD1. The encoded CDR3 is CASLTGHRGGETQYF. The bases read TGTGCCAGCCTAACCGGGCACAGGGGTGGAGAGACCCAGTACTTC.